These T cell receptor beta chains were read from a single sample in a study of OX40 agonist ivuxolimab in advanced cancers. Profiled with immunoSEQ multiplex PCR; TCRdb holds only in-frame clones, not every one. The table includes under 75,000 clones, around 93% detected once. Material: CD4+ or CD8+ T cells sorted from blood, obtained in a trial of the OX40 agonist ivuxolimab. The receptors stem from an adult with an advanced solid tumor such as melanoma, head and neck, liver or kidney cancer. CDR3s include the opening cysteine and the closing phenylalanine or tryptophan. D genes are given only for firm matches. Size is stated for part of the rows, as once, few or many counts, or as a class when the clone is expanded.

v_gene	abundance	j_gene	d_gene	CDR3aa	CDR3nt
TRBV2	-	TRBJ1-3	-	CASSDPGASGNTIYF	TGTGCCAGCAGTGATCCAGGCGCCTCTGGAAACACCATATATTTT
TRBV15	-	TRBJ2-1	-	CATSRDTWSLEQFF	TGTGCCACCAGCAGAGATACGTGGAGTCTTGAGCAGTTCTTC
TRBV6-5	-	TRBJ2-3	-	CASSHDTTDTQYF	TGTGCCAGCAGCCACGACACCACAGATACGCAGTATTTT
TRBV4-3	-	TRBJ1-3	-	CASSQDRLLSAGNTIYF	TGCGCCAGCAGCCAAGATCGTCTGCTTTCGGCTGGAAACACCATATATTTT
TRBV6-5	-	TRBJ1-4	-	CASSTGGDANEKLFF	TGTGCCAGCAGCACTGGGGGGGACGCAAATGAAAAACTGTTTTTT
TRBV6-5	-	TRBJ2-1	TRBD1	CASSYRDRADEQFF	TGTGCCAGCAGTTACCGGGACAGGGCAGATGAGCAGTTCTTC
TRBV5-1	-	TRBJ1-1	-	CASSLGENTEAFF	TGCGCCAGCAGCTTGGGAGAGAACACTGAAGCTTTCTTT
TRBV28	-	TRBJ2-3	-	CASSLIEDTQYF	TGTGCCAGCAGTTTAATTGAGGATACGCAGTATTTT
TRBV27	few	TRBJ2-7	TRBD1	CASSPSQGREQYF	TGTGCCAGCAGTCCCTCACAGGGGCGCGAGCAGTACTTC
TRBV28	-	TRBJ2-1	TRBD2	CASSLFGLADYNEQFF	TGTGCCAGCAGTTTGTTCGGACTAGCGGACTACAATGAGCAGTTCTTC
TRBV11-2	-	TRBJ2-7	TRBD2	CASSSGPGGGLYEQYF	TGTGCCAGCAGTTCTGGGCCGGGAGGGGGACTCTACGAGCAGTACTTC
TRBV4-2	-	TRBJ2-6	-	CASSQDWRSGANVLTF	TGTGCCAGCAGCCAAGATTGGAGGTCTGGGGCCAACGTCCTGACTTTC
TRBV28	-	TRBJ2-1	-	CASSLMGTTSHNEQFF	TGTGCCAGCAGTTTAATGGGGACAACGAGCCACAATGAGCAGTTCTTC
TRBV6-5	-	TRBJ2-2	-	CASSYSRGTGELFF	TGTGCCAGCAGTTACTCCCGGGGCACCGGGGAGCTGTTTTTT
TRBV4-1	-	TRBJ1-1	TRBD1	CASSPDGQGRTEAFF	TGCGCCAGCAGCCCGGACGGACAGGGAAGAACTGAAGCTTTCTTT
TRBV4-3	-	TRBJ1-1	-	CASSQERRTGVQGEAFF	TGCGCCAGCAGCCAAGAAAGGAGAACTGGTGTACAGGGCGAAGCTTTCTTT
TRBV9	few	TRBJ1-2	TRBD1	CASSVGGTGERGYGYTF	TGTGCCAGCAGCGTAGGAGGGACAGGGGAAAGGGGCTATGGCTACACCTTC
TRBV7-8	-	TRBJ2-7	-	CASSSHREQYF	TGTGCCAGCAGCTCCCATCGGGAGCAGTACTTC
TRBV27	-	TRBJ2-7	TRBD1	CASSLYQGAGYEQYF	TGTGCCAGCAGTTTATATCAGGGGGCGGGATACGAGCAGTACTTC
TRBV10-3	once	TRBJ2-6	-	CAISEQFQGQNSGANVLTF	TGTGCCATCAGTGAGCAATTTCAGGGACAAAACTCTGGGGCCAACGTCCTGACTTTC
TRBV13	once	TRBJ2-5	-	CASSFGGGETQYF	TGTGCCAGCAGCTTTGGGGGCGGCGAGACCCAGTACTTC
TRBV4-1	-	TRBJ2-7	-	CASSQVSTNYEQYF	TGCGCCAGCAGCCAAGTTTCTACTAACTACGAGCAGTACTTC
TRBV12-1	-	TRBJ2-3	-	CASSFEGLAGDTQYF	TGTGCCAGCAGCTTTGAGGGCCTAGCGGGGGATACGCAGTATTTT
TRBV12-5	-	TRBJ1-2	-	CASGFPWGGYGYTF	TGTGCTAGTGGTTTCCCCTGGGGTGGCTATGGCTACACCTTC
TRBV4-3	once	TRBJ2-2	-	CASSQDRIGQPNTGELFF	TGCGCCAGCAGCCAAGATAGGATCGGACAGCCGAACACCGGGGAGCTGTTTTTT
TRBV7-8	-	TRBJ2-7	-	CASSLGRHYEQYF	TGTGCCAGCAGCTTGGGCAGGCACTACGAGCAGTACTTC
TRBV2	-	TRBJ2-5	TRBD2	CASSGTSGNKETQYF	TGTGCCAGCAGTGGGACTAGCGGTAATAAAGAGACCCAGTACTTC
TRBV4-3	-	TRBJ1-1	-	CASSQDRVGVTEAFF	TGCGCCAGCAGCCAAGACAGGGTCGGAGTCACTGAAGCTTTCTTT